Listed below are T cell receptor beta chains from one sample, sequenced in a study of T cells in localized non-small cell lung cancer. The repertoire was sequenced with immunoSEQ multiplex PCR; TCRdb's copy has only in-frame clones and lacks some. The sample holds 55,000 to 75,000 clones, approximately 93% seen once. The specimen comprised peripheral blood, sampled before any cancer treatment. Source of these receptors: a man aged 40-75 years with stage I lung adenocarcinoma. Both conserved end residues are part of each CDR3. A D gene is named only where the DNA matches it firmly. Not every row has a clone size; where given, it reads once, few, many or a size class.

clone size	V gene	J gene	D gene	CDR3 DNA	CDR3 protein
-	TRBV30	TRBJ2-1	-	TGTGCCTGGAGTGTCCGGGACCGGGATGAGCAGTTCTTC	CAWSVRDRDEQFF
-	TRBV6-6	TRBJ1-2	TRBD1	TGTGCCAGCAGGGGGGGACAGGGGCTGGGTGGCTACACCTTC	CASRGGQGLGGYTF
-	TRBV2	TRBJ2-1	-	TGTGCCAGCAAATCGGGCCAAAACAATGAGCAGTTCTTC	CASKSGQNNEQFF
-	TRBV6-5	TRBJ1-2	-	TGTGCCAGTAGAATAAAAGGGACCTTCTATGGCTACACCTTC	CASRIKGTFYGYTF
-	TRBV5-1	TRBJ1-5	-	TGCGCCAGCAGCTTGGGGGGGGACGGAAATCAGCCCCAGCATTTT	CASSLGGDGNQPQHF
once	TRBV20-1	TRBJ2-1	-	TGCAGTGCTAGAGATATAAATGAGCAGTTCTTC	CSARDINEQFF
-	TRBV6-5	TRBJ2-7	TRBD1	TGTGCCAGCAGGTCACCGGGACAGGGGTCCTACGAGCAGTACTTC	CASRSPGQGSYEQYF
-	TRBV6-1	TRBJ1-1	-	TGTGCCAGCAGTGTGGGCAGCGTGAACACTGAAGCTTTCTTT	CASSVGSVNTEAFF
many	TRBV7-8	TRBJ2-7	TRBD1	TGTGCCAGCAGCTTACGGACAGGGTGGTACGAGCAGTACTTC	CASSLRTGWYEQYF
once	TRBV11-3	TRBJ2-3	-	TGTGCCAGCACGTCCTGCACAGATACGCAGTATTTT	CASTSCTDTQYF
-	TRBV30	TRBJ2-3	-	TGTGCCTACCGGGGCAGTACGCAGTATTTT	CAYRGSTQYF
-	TRBV2	TRBJ2-5	-	TGTGCCAGCAAGTCCTCTCTAGAGACCCAGTACTTC	CASKSSLETQYF
-	TRBV9	TRBJ2-1	-	TGTGCCAGCAGCACCGGACGGACTCTCAATGAGCAGTTCTTC	CASSTGRTLNEQFF
-	TRBV30	TRBJ2-3	TRBD2	TGTGCCTGGTGCCCCGGGACTAGCGACACAGATACGCAGTATTTT	CAWCPGTSDTDTQYF
-	TRBV2	TRBJ2-7	-	TGTGCCAGCAGTTACAGCGACGAGCAGTACTTC	CASSYSDEQYF
-	TRBV11-3	TRBJ1-2	TRBD1	TGTGCCAGCAGCCCCCGACAGGGGGCGGGCGGCTACACCTTC	CASSPRQGAGGYTF
-	TRBV18	TRBJ2-2	TRBD1	TGTGCCAGCTCACCCAGACAGGGACAGGCCGGGGAGCTGTTTTTT	CASSPRQGQAGELFF